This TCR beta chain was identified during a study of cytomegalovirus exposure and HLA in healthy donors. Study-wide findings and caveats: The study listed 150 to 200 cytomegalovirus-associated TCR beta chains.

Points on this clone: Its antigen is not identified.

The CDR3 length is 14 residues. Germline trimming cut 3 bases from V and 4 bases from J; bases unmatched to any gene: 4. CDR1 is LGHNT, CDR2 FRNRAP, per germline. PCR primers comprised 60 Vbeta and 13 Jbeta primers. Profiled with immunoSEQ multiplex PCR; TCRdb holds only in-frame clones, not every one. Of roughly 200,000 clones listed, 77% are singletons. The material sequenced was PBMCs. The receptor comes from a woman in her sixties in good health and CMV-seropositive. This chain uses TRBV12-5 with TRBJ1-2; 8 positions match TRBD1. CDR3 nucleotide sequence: TGTGCTAGTGGTTTCGGACAGGGTACCTATGGCTACACCTTC. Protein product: CASGFGQGTYGYTF.